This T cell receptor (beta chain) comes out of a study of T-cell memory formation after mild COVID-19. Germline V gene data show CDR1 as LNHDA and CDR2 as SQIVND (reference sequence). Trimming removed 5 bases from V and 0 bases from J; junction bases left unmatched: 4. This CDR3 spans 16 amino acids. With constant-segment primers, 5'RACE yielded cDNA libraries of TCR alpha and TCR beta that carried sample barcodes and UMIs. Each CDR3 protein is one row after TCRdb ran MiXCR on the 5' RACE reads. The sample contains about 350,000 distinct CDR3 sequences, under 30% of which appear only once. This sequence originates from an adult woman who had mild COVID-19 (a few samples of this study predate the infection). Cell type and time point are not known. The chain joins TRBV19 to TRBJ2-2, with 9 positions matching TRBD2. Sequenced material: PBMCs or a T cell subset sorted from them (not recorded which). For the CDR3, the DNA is TGTGCCAGTAGTCTAGGACTAGCGACGAACACCGGGGAGCTGTTTTTT. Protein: CASSLGLATNTGELFF.